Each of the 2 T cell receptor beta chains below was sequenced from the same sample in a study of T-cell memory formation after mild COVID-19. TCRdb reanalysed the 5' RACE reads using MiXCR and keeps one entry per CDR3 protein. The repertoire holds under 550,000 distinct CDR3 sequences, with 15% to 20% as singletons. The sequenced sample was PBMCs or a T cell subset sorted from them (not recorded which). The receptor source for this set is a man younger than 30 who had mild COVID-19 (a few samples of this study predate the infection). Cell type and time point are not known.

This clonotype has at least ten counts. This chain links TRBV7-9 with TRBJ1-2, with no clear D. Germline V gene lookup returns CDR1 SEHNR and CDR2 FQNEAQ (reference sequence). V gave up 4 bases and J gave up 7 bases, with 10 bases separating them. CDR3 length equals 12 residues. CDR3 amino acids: CASSSENGGYTF. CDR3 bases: TGTGCCAGCAGCTCCGAGAATGGTGGCTACACCTTC.

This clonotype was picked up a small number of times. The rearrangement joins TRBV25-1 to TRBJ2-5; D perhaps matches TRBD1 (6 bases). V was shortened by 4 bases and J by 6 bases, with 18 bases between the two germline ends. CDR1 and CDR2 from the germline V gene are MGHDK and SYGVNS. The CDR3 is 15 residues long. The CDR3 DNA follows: TGTGCCAGCAGTGGCCGGGACGACAGGCCCCAGACCCAGTACTTC. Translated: CASSGRDDRPQTQYF.